A selection of T cell receptor beta chains follows, all from one sample in a study of blood T cell repertoires in COVID-19. Using immunoSEQ multiplex PCR, the repertoire was profiled, and TCRdb retains in-frame clones only, with some absent. The sample contains around 130,000 clones, around 80% of which appear only once. What was sequenced was PBMCs or T cells enriched from blood (not recorded which). The receptors shown here come from a man aged 40-50 years with acute COVID-19. The CDR3 runs from the conserved cysteine through the conserved F or W. The D gene is left open where the match is weak. Clone size appears in some rows only: once, few, many, or a class for an expanded clone.

>TRBV24-1|.|TRBJ1-3|TRBD1
CATSDGQDSGNTIYF
TGTGCCACCAGTGATGGACAGGACTCTGGAAACACCATATATTTT
>TRBV18|.|TRBJ2-1|TRBD1
CASSQGTGEYNEQFF
TGTGCCAGCTCCCAGGGCACAGGGGAATACAATGAGCAGTTCTTC
>TRBV11-3|.|TRBJ2-1|.
CASSLEGAVINEQFF
TGTGCCAGCAGCTTAGAGGGGGCTGTTATAAATGAGCAGTTCTTC
>TRBV7-6|.|TRBJ1-3|.
CASSSLGGFSGNTIYF
TGTGCCAGCAGCTCCCTAGGAGGCTTCTCTGGAAACACCATATATTTT
>TRBV6-5|once|TRBJ1-1|.
CASSYGLGRGEAFF
TGTGCCAGCAGTTACGGGCTGGGGCGGGGAGAAGCTTTCTTT
>TRBV2|.|TRBJ2-2|TRBD2
CASRSQAGGNTGELFF
TGTGCCAGCAGGTCCCAAGCGGGGGGGAACACCGGGGAGCTGTTTTTT
>TRBV30|few|TRBJ1-1|.
CAWVKDRNTEAFF
TGTGCCTGGGTGAAGGACAGGAACACTGAAGCTTTCTTT
>TRBV12-2|.|TRBJ1-2|.
CATAGDGYTF
TGTGCAACGGCAGGGGATGGCTACACCTTC
>TRBV3-1/TRBV3-2|.|TRBJ1-4|.
CASSGETNEKLFF
TGTGCCAGCAGCGGGGAGACTAATGAAAAACTGTTTTTT
>TRBV4-2|.|TRBJ1-2|.
CASSQPSENYGYTF
TGTGCCAGCAGCCAACCCTCCGAGAACTATGGCTACACCTTC
>TRBV27|.|TRBJ2-1|.
CASSSREYNEQFF
TGTGCCAGCAGTTCGAGGGAGTACAATGAGCAGTTCTTC
>TRBV28|.|TRBJ2-7|TRBD2
CASAVSSGGSYEQYF
TGTGCCAGCGCCGTCTCTAGCGGGGGCTCCTACGAGCAGTACTTC
>TRBV14|once|TRBJ2-5|.
CASSQDPGIQETQYF
TGTGCCAGCAGCCAAGACCCAGGGATCCAAGAGACCCAGTACTTC
>TRBV9|.|TRBJ1-2|TRBD1
CASSVGPGQGSLHYGYTF
TGTGCCAGCAGCGTAGGACCGGGACAGGGATCCCTCCACTATGGCTACACCTTC
>TRBV11-3|.|TRBJ2-1|.
CASSHSRAPPYEQFF
TGTGCCAGCAGCCATTCCAGGGCACCCCCCTATGAGCAGTTCTTC
>TRBV2|.|TRBJ1-4|.
CASSNGRGNEKLFF
TGTGCCAGCAGTAACGGAAGAGGGAATGAAAAACTGTTTTTT
>TRBV6-5|once|TRBJ1-5|.
CASRAYSNQPQHF
TGTGCCAGCAGGGCATATAGCAATCAGCCCCAGCATTTT
>TRBV11-1|.|TRBJ2-1|.
CASSLSGGHNEQFF
TGTGCCAGCAGCTTAAGTGGGGGCCACAATGAGCAGTTCTTC
>TRBV7-3|.|TRBJ2-1|.
CASSAIPGTSDNEQFF
TGTGCCAGCAGCGCCATTCCCGGGACTTCAGACAATGAGCAGTTCTTC
>TRBV6-5|once|TRBJ1-2|.
CASRSDGLSGCTF
TGTGCCAGCAGGAGCGATGGGTTGAGTGGTTGCACCTTC
>TRBV6-5|.|TRBJ1-6|.
CASSFQVVGNSPLHF
TGTGCCAGCAGTTTCCAGGTTGTTGGAAATTCACCCCTCCACTTT
>TRBV19|.|TRBJ2-1|.
CASSSDWSSYNEQFF
TGTGCCAGTAGTTCCGACTGGAGCTCCTACAATGAGCAGTTCTTC
>TRBV9|.|TRBJ2-7|.
CASSVDGSSYEQYF
TGTGCCAGCAGCGTAGATGGTAGCTCCTACGAGCAGTACTTC
>TRBV29-1|.|TRBJ2-1|TRBD1
CSVGQGANEQFF
TGCAGCGTTGGACAGGGGGCGAATGAGCAGTTCTTC
>TRBV5-1|.|TRBJ2-7|TRBD1
CASSSTTGAGLEQYF
TGCGCCAGCAGCTCTACAACAGGGGCCGGTCTCGAGCAGTACTTC
>TRBV29-1|.|TRBJ2-7|TRBD1
CSVPGTGGVEQYF
TGCAGCGTTCCCGGGACAGGGGGAGTCGAGCAGTACTTC
>TRBV15|.|TRBJ2-1|TRBD1
CATSRDMGQGADNEQFF
TGTGCCACCAGCAGAGATATGGGTCAGGGGGCGGATAATGAGCAGTTCTTC
>TRBV28|.|TRBJ1-2|.
CASSLYHGGYTF
TGTGCCAGCAGTTTGTACCATGGCGGCTACACCTTC
>TRBV24-1|.|TRBJ1-2|.
CATSARAGGLRGYTF
TGTGCCACCAGTGCCCGGGCGGGGGGGCTACGGGGCTACACCTTC
>TRBV29-1|.|TRBJ1-1|TRBD1
CSVATGASTEAFF
TGCAGCGTCGCTACAGGGGCCTCCACTGAAGCTTTCTTT
>TRBV18|.|TRBJ1-5|.
CASSPGRDQPQHF
TGTGCCAGCTCACCAGGCAGGGATCAGCCCCAGCATTTT
>TRBV5-1|once|TRBJ2-5|TRBD2
CASLGTSGGAETQYF
TGCGCCAGCCTCGGGACTAGCGGGGGGGCAGAGACCCAGTACTTC
>TRBV9|.|TRBJ1-3|.
CASSVRDFSGNTIYF
TGTGCCAGCAGCGTCAGGGATTTCTCTGGAAACACCATATATTTT
>TRBV5-1|.|TRBJ2-2|TRBD2
CASSLGLAGLTGELFF
TGCGCCAGCAGCTTAGGACTAGCGGGGTTAACCGGGGAGCTGTTTTTT
>TRBV2|.|TRBJ2-3|.
CASKQGTSTDTQYF
TGTGCCAGCAAACAGGGCACTAGCACAGATACGCAGTATTTT
>TRBV5-1|.|TRBJ2-1|TRBD1
CASSSQGVSNEQFF
TGCGCCAGCAGCTCACAGGGGGTGTCTAATGAGCAGTTCTTC
>TRBV28|.|TRBJ1-2|.
CASIQTTGNYGYTF
TGTGCCAGCATCCAGACCACGGGAAACTATGGCTACACCTTC
>TRBV10-3|.|TRBJ1-4|.
CAISARAGEKLFF
TGTGCCATCAGTGCCCGGGCGGGGGAAAAACTGTTTTTT
>TRBV5-1|.|TRBJ2-3|TRBD2
CASSRGTSGGTSTDTQYF
TGCGCCAGCAGCCGAGGGACTAGCGGGGGGACTAGCACAGATACGCAGTATTTT
>TRBV28|.|TRBJ2-1|.
CASSPHWGLNEQFF
TGTGCCAGCAGTCCCCACTGGGGGCTTAATGAGCAGTTCTTC
>TRBV18|.|TRBJ1-2|.
CASSPRQEDYGYTF
TGTGCCAGCTCACCACGGCAGGAGGACTATGGCTACACCTTC
>TRBV28|.|TRBJ2-2|TRBD2
CASSFPGLAGDGTGELFF
TGTGCCAGCAGTTTCCCGGGTCTAGCGGGAGATGGGACCGGGGAGCTGTTTTTT
>TRBV3-1/TRBV3-2|few|TRBJ1-1|.
CASSPWGDEDTEAFF
TGTGCCAGCAGCCCTTGGGGGGATGAGGACACTGAAGCTTTCTTT
>TRBV24-1|few|TRBJ1-5|.
CATSDLLKGKNQPQHF
TGTGCCACCAGTGATTTGCTTAAGGGGAAGAATCAGCCCCAGCATTTT
>TRBV11-2|once|TRBJ2-3|.
CASSLEIGRGHRTDTQYF
TGTGCCAGCAGCTTGGAGATCGGGAGGGGGCATAGAACAGATACGCAGTATTTT
>TRBV2|.|TRBJ1-6|.
CASTELPNSPLHF
TGTGCCAGCACCGAACTCCCCAATTCACCCCTCCACTTT
>TRBV30|.|TRBJ1-2|.
CAWSTGSGYTF
TGTGCCTGGAGTACAGGGAGTGGCTACACCTTC
>TRBV7-3|.|TRBJ2-2|TRBD2
CASSFAGGDTGELFF
TGTGCCAGCAGCTTTGCGGGGGGCGACACCGGGGAGCTGTTTTTT
>TRBV5-6|.|TRBJ2-3|.
CASSLYSTDTQYF
TGTGCCAGCAGCTTGTATAGCACAGATACGCAGTATTTT
>TRBV19|.|TRBJ2-7|.
CASSLGTALEQYF
TGTGCCAGTAGTCTGGGGACTGCTCTGGAGCAGTACTTC
>TRBV20-1|.|TRBJ2-1|.
CSASSGGLSYNEQFF
TGCAGTGCTAGTAGCGGCGGGCTATCCTACAATGAGCAGTTCTTC
>TRBV6-5|.|TRBJ2-1|TRBD2
CASSHLAGGDSEQFF
TGTGCCAGCAGCCACCTAGCGGGGGGGGATAGTGAGCAGTTCTTC
>TRBV19|.|TRBJ1-4|.
CASRPEATNEKLFF
TGTGCCAGTAGGCCGGAGGCAACTAATGAAAAACTGTTTTTT
>TRBV27|.|TRBJ2-3|.
CASVRGAPGTDTQYF
TGTGCCAGCGTACGGGGGGCGCCTGGTACAGATACGCAGTATTTT
>TRBV6-1|.|TRBJ1-2|.
CASSEFPRGGGYGYTF
TGTGCCAGCAGTGAATTTCCTCGAGGTGGCGGCTATGGCTACACCTTC